The subject of this entry is one TCR beta chain. What antigen it recognizes has not been identified. The sample holds no much larger clone one base away, and base qualities are not on file. The TCR beta CDR3 regions were amplified from RNA transcripts. A first-round RT-PCR of the TCR CDR3 used the HTBI primer set with the Qiagen OneStep RT-PCR kit. A second multiplex PCR round built the libraries, followed by size selection and purification. Libraries were sequenced paired-end with 100 bp reads on an Illumina HiSeq2000. In the authors' own workflow: SOAPnuke was used to process the raw data, throwing out any read that contained adapters or uncalled bases, had a mean Phred below 15, or lacked an exact constant-primer or identifier match. High-quality paired reads were merged using COPE v1.2.5, and each unique nucleotide sequence was defined as a clonotype. Clonotypes were aligned to IMGT TRBV, TRBD and TRBJ reference segments using MiTCR v1.1. The analysis was restricted to V-J combinations with a frequency above 0.0001, which together covered roughly 99% of the repertoires. The TCS score was defined as the ratio of F50 (clonal expansion) to E x V (chaos), calculated using BLOSUM62-based TCRdist between CDR3 peptides within each V-J. Welch's t-statistics and random forest reduced 514 V-J features to 13, which were used in a naive Bayes classifier (R e1071). The similarity between thyroid and blood repertoires was quantified using the Morisita-Horn index. The public sequencing data were trimmed at Q25 with fastp and processed into clonotypes with MiXCR by TCRdb, which kept only in-frame beta chains. Every distinct CDR3 protein forms one entry, paired with its most common genes and DNA. None of the V and J calls come from the authors' own analysis; TCRdb made them. This sample comprises 700,000 to 950,000 distinct CDR3 sequences, 30% to 40% of them detected only once. The top ten clonotypes cover more than 25% of the sample.

These data originate in a study of T cells in Graves' hyperthyroidism and ophthalmopathy (dated 2019 in TCRdb). Study-wide context: Peripheral blood was collected at initial diagnosis, before any treatment. To identify distinguishing TCR V-J signatures, a discovery cohort of some 100 patients was used, comprising 40 to 45 with Graves' ophthalmopathy and some 60 with stable Graves' hyperthyroidism. An independent validation cohort of around 19 hyperthyroidism patients and 17 patients who later progressed to ophthalmopathy tested prospective prediction of ophthalmopathy. The 100 discovery patients were divided at random into training and test sets in a 7:3 ratio. In roughly six Graves' hyperthyroidism patients, the study also compared T-cell repertoires from thyroid tissue with T-cell repertoires from blood. Following sampling, methimazole starting at 30 mg daily was given to hyperthyroidism patients, and high-dose intravenous methylprednisolone was given to ophthalmopathy patients. According to the paper, TCR Vbeta CDR3 sequencing was carried out on approximately 140 peripheral blood samples, which came from fewer than 50 ophthalmopathy, some 73 hyperthyroidism and roughly 17 progressor patients.

Broader findings and caveats from the paper: Blood samples also contained most of the expanded thyroid clonotypes (frequency above 0.001), which suggests that blood repertoires may reflect thyroid immune responses. A 13 V-J signature model separated ophthalmopathy from stable hyperthyroidism, with roughly 88% sensitivity and roughly 81% specificity in cross-validation and 80%/75% in testing. In validation, the model predicted progression to ophthalmopathy with approximately 69% sensitivity and approximately 74% specificity, a median of around 6.6 months before onset. Sample size was not statistically predetermined, and investigators were not blinded to group allocation.

Stable Graves' hyperthyroidism was defined as no progression to ophthalmopathy during 18 months of follow-up. Hyperthyroidism patients were newly diagnosed, had a disease duration of under 2 months, and were aged 18 to 65 years. Any patient with an uncontrolled infection, another autoimmune disease, pregnancy or lactation was excluded. Clinical symptoms, serum thyroxine and TRAb, thyroid ultrasound, and orbital computed tomography formed the basis for the diagnoses. PBMCs were isolated from about 10 ml of fresh peripheral blood by Ficoll-Paque density gradient centrifugation. Total RNA was extracted using Trizol reagent, and RNA quality was assessed on an Agilent 2100 Bioanalyzer. The CDR3, cysteine through phenylalanine, is 15 amino acids long. Only the CDR3 portion is preserved as DNA: 45 bases, with reading frame beginning at the first base. As encoded in the germline V gene (reference sequence), CDR1 is LGHDT while CDR2 is YNNKEL. Trimming removed 3 bases from V and 2 bases from J, leaving 11 bases between the germline ends.

The sequenced sample was blood. The source of this sequence is a woman in her forties with Graves' hyperthyroidism. The rearranged segments are TRBV3-1 and TRBJ1-5; TRBD1 is possibly the D segment (5 matching bases). CDR3 loop: CASSHSPQGNQPQHF. Read as DNA, the sequence is TGTGCCAGCAGCCATTCCCCACAGGGCAATCAGCCCCAGCATTTT.